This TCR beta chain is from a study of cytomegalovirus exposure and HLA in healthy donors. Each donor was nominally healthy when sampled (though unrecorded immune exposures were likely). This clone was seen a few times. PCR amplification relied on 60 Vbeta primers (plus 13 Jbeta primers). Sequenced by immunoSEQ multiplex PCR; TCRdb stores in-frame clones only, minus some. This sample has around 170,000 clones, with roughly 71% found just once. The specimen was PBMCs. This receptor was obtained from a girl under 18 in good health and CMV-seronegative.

The CDR3 nucleotides are TGCAGCGTTGTGGGGGCGTTCGGAAACACCGGGGAGCTGTTTTTT. It codes for CSVVGAFGNTGELFF. V usage is TRBV29-1 and J usage is TRBJ2-2, with TRBD1 as a possible D gene (6 bases). Trimming stripped 4 bases from V and 2 bases from J, with 14 bases between. The CDR3 is made up of 15 amino acids. The germline V gene encodes CDR1 SQVTM and CDR2 ANQGSEA.